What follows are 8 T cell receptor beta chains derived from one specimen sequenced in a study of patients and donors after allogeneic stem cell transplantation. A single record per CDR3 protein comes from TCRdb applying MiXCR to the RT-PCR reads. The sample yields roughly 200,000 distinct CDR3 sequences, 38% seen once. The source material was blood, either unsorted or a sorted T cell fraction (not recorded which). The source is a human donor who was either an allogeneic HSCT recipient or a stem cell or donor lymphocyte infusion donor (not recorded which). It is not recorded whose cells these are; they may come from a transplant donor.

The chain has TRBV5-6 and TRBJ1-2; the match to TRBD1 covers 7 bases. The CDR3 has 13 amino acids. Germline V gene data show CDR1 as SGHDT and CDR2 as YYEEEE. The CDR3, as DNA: TGTGCAGGGTCGAGGGGGCCCAACTATGGCTACACCTTC. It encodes CAGSRGPNYGYTF.

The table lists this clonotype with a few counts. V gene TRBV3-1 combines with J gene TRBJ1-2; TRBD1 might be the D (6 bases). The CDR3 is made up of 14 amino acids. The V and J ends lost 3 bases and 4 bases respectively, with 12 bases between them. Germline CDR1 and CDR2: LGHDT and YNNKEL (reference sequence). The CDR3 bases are TGTGCCAGCAGCCATTTGGACAGACCCTATGGCTACACCTTC. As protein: CASSHLDRPYGYTF. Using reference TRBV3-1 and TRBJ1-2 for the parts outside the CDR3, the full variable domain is DTAVSQTPKYLVTQMGNDKSIKCEQNLGHDTMYWYKQDSKKFLKIMFSYNNKELIINETVPNRFSPKSPDKAHLNLHINSLELGDSAVYFCASSHLDRPYGYTFGSGTRLTVV.

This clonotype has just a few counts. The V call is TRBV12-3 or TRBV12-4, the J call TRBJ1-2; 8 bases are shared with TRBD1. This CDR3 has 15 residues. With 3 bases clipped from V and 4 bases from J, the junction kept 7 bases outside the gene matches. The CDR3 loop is CASSFGRGRGYGYTF. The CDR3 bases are TGTGCCAGCAGTTTTGGCAGGGGGCGAGGCTATGGCTACACCTTC.

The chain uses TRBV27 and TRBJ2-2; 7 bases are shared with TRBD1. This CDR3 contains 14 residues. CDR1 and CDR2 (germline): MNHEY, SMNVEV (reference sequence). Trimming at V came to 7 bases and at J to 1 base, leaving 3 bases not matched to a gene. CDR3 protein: CASKGTVNTGELFF. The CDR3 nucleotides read TGTGCCAGCAAGGGGACAGTGAACACCGGGGAGCTGTTTTTT.

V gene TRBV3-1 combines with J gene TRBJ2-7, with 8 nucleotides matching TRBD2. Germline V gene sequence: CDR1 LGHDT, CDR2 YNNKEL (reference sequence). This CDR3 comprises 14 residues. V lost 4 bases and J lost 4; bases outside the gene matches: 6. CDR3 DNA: TGTGCCAGCAGCCCCGGACTAGCTTGGTACGAGCAGTACTTC. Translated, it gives CASSPGLAWYEQYF.

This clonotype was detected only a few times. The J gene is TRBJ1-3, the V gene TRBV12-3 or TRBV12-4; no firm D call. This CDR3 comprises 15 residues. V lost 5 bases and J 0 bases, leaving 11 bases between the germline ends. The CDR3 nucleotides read TGTGCCAGCAGTACCACACTTTTCTCTGGAAACACCATATATTTT. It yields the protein CASSTTLFSGNTIYF.

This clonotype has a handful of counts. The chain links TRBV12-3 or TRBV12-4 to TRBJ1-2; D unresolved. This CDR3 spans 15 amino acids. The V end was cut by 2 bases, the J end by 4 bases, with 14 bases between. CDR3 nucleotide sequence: TGTGCCAGCAGTTTATCGAACGTCCGCCGCTATGGCTACACCTTC. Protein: CASSLSNVRRYGYTF.

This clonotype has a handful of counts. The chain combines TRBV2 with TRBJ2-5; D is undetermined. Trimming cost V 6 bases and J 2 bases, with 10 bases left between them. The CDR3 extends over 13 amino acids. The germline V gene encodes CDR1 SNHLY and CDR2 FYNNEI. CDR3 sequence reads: CASSVSVQETQYF. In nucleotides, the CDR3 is TGTGCCAGCAGCGTCAGCGTACAAGAGACCCAGTACTTC.